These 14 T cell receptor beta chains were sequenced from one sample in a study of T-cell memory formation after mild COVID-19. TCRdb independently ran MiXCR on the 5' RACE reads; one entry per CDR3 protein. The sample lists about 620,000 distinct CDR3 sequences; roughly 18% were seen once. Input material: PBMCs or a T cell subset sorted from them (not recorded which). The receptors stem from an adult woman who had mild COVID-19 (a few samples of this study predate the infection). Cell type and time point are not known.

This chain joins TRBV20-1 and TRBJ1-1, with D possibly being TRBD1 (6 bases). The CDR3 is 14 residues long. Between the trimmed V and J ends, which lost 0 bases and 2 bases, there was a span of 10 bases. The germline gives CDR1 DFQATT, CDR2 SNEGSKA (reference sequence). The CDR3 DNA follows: TGCAGTGCTAGAGATGGGGGGCGAAACACTGAAGCTTTCTTT. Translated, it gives CSARDGGRNTEAFF.

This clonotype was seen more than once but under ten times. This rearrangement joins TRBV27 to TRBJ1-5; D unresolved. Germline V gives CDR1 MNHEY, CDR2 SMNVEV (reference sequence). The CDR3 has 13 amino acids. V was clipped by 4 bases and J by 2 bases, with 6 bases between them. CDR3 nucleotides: TGTGCCAGCAGTTGGAGTCGCAATCAGCCCCAGCATTTT. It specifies CASSWSRNQPQHF.

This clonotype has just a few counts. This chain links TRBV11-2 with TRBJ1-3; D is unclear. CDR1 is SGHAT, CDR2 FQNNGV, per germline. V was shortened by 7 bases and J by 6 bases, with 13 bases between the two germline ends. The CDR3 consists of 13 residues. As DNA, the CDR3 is TGTGCCAGCACTAACCTAGCCGAAAACACCATATATTTT. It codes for CASTNLAENTIYF.

The CDR3: CASSYLASGEQYF. DNA of the CDR3: TGTGCCAGCAGTTACTTAGCTAGTGGCGAGCAGTACTTC. The chain is built from TRBV6-5 and TRBJ2-7; D remains unclear. Between the trimmed V and J ends, which lost 1 base and 6 bases, there was a span of 10 bases. The length of the CDR3 is 13 residues. Looked up from germline, CDR1 is MNHEY and CDR2 is SVGAGI.

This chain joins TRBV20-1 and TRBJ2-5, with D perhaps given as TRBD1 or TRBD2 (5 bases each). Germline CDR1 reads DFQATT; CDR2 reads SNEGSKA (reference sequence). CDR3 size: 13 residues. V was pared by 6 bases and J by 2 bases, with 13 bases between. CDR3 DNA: TGCAGTGCCCCAAGGGACGGACAAGAGACCCAGTACTTC. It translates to CSAPRDGQETQYF.

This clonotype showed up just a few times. The CDR3 protein is CASSISGIRNTEAFF. The CDR3 coding sequence is TGTGCCAGTAGTATTAGCGGGATACGGAACACTGAAGCTTTCTTT. The V call is TRBV19, the J call TRBJ1-1, with no clear D. The CDR3 runs to 15 residues. The germline gives CDR1 LNHDA, CDR2 SQIVND (reference sequence). V was pared by 3 bases and J by 1 base, with 12 bases between.

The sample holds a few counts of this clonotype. The chain's CDR3 is CSARLIAGVYEQYF. The CDR3 DNA reads TGCAGTGCTAGACTCATAGCGGGAGTATACGAGCAGTACTTC. The genes are TRBV20-1 and TRBJ2-7; 9 bases map to TRBD2. The length of the CDR3 is 14 residues. J gave up 4 bases and V 2 bases, and 6 bases lay outside the gene matches. Germline V gives CDR1 DFQATT, CDR2 SNEGSKA (reference sequence).

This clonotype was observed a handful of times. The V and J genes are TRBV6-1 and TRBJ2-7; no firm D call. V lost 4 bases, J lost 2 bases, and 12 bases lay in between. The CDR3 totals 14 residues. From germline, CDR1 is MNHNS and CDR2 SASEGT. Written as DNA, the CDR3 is TGTGCCAGCAGTGCCTCCGGGCCAACCTACGAGCAGTACTTC. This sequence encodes CASSASGPTYEQYF.

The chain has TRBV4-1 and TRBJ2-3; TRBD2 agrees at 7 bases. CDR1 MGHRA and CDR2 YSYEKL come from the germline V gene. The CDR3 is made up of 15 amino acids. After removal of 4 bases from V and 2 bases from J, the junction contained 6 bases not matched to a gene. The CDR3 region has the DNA TGCGCCAGCAGCCTGCGGGGGTGGTCCACAGATACGCAGTATTTT. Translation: CASSLRGWSTDTQYF.

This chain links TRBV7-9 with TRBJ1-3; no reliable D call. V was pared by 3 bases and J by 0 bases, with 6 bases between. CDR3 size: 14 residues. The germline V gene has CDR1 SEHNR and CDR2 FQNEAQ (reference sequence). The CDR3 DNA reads TGTGCCAGCAGCTTGAAAAACTCTGGAAACACCATATATTTT. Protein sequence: CASSLKNSGNTIYF.

The CDR3 bases are TGTGCCAGTTTATGGGCTAGCGGGGAGAACACCGGGGAGCTGTTTTTT. Protein product: CASLWASGENTGELFF. The chain combines TRBV19 with TRBJ2-2, with TRBD2 identical over 9 bases. The CDR3 has 16 amino acids. V was pared by 8 bases and J by 1 base, with 8 bases of the junction left unmatched. Germline V lookup: CDR1 LNHDA, CDR2 SQIVND (reference sequence).

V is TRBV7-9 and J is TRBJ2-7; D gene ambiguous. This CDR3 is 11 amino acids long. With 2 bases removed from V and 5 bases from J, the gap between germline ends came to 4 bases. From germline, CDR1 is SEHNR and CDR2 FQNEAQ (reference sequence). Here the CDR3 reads CASSLRDEQYF. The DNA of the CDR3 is TGTGCCAGCAGCTTAAGGGACGAGCAGTACTTC.

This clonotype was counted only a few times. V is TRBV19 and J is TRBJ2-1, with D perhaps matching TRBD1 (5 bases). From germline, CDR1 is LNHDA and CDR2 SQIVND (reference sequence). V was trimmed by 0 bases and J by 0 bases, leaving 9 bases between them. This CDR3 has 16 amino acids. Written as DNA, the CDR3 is TGTGCCAGTAGTATAGATGGGGCTAGCTCCTACAATGAGCAGTTCTTC. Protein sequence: CASSIDGASSYNEQFF.

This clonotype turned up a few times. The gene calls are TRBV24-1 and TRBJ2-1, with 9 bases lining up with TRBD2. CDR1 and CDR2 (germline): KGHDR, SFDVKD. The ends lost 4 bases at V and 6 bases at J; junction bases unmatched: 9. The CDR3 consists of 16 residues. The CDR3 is CATSEASGKGGNEQFF. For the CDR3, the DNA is TGTGCCACCAGTGAGGCTAGCGGGAAGGGAGGCAATGAGCAGTTCTTC.